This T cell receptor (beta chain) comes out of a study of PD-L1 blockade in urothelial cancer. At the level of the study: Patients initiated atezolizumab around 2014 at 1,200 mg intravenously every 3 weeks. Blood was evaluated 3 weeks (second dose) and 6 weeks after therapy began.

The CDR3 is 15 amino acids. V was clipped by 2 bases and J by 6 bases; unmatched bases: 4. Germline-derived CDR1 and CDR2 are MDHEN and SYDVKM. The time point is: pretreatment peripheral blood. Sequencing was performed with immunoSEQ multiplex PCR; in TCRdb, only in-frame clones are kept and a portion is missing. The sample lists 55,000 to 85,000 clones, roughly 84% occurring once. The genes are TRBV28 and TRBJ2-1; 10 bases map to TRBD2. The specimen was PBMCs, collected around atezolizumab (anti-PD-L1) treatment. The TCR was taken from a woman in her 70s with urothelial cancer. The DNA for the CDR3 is TGTGCCAGCAGTTTACAAGCGGGAGGGTTCAATGAGCAGTTCTTC. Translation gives CASSLQAGGFNEQFF.